This TCR beta chain appears in the sequencing data of a study of tissue T cells after allogeneic stem cell transplantation. Germline V gene sequence: CDR1 SGDLS, CDR2 YYNGEE. V lost 3 bases and J lost 5; bases outside the gene matches: 8. The CDR3 covers 15 residues. General observations from the study: Motif-based clustering found tissue-specific repertoire signatures shared across patients, though few clones were shared.

Comment on this clone: The antigen is unknown.

TCRbeta CDR3 was sequenced at survey depth with template counts. Libraries were prepared by immunoSEQ multiplex PCR; TCRdb keeps only in-frame clonotypes and omits some of them. Of more than 7,500 clones listed, roughly three fifths were seen once; the top ten hold about 19%. This TCR came from a female donor older than 55 with lung cancer. The sample consisted of tissue from the jejunum, taken at autopsy. This chain joins TRBV9 and TRBJ2-3, with TRBD1 matching 8 bases. The CDR3 DNA follows: TGTGCCAGCAGCGGGACCAGGGGGCGTGAAGATACGCAGTATTTT. This encodes CASSGTRGREDTQYF. Based on the CDR3 plus reference TRBV9 and TRBJ2-3, the full variable domain is DSGVTQTPKHLITATGQRVTLRCSPRSGDLSVYWYQQSLDQGLQFLIQYYNGEERAKGNILERFSAQQFPDLHSELNLSSLELGDSALYFCASSGTRGREDTQYFGPGTRLTVL.